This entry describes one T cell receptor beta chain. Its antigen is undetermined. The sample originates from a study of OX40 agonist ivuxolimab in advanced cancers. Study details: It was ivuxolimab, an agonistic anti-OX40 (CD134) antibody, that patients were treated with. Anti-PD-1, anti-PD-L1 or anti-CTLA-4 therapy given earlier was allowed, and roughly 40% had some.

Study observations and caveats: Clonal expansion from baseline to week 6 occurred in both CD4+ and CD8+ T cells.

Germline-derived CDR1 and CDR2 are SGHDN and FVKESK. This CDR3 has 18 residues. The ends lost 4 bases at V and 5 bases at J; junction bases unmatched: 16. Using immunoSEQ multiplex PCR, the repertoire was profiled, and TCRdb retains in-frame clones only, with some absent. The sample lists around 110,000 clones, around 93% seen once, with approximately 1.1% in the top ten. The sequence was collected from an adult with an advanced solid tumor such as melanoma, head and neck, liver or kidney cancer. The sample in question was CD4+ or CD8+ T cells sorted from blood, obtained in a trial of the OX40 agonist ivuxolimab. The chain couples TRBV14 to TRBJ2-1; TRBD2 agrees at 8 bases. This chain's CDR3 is CASSLLRSSGSRNNEQFF. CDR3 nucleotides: TGTGCCAGCAGCCTCCTAAGGTCCAGCGGGAGTCGAAACAATGAGCAGTTCTTC.